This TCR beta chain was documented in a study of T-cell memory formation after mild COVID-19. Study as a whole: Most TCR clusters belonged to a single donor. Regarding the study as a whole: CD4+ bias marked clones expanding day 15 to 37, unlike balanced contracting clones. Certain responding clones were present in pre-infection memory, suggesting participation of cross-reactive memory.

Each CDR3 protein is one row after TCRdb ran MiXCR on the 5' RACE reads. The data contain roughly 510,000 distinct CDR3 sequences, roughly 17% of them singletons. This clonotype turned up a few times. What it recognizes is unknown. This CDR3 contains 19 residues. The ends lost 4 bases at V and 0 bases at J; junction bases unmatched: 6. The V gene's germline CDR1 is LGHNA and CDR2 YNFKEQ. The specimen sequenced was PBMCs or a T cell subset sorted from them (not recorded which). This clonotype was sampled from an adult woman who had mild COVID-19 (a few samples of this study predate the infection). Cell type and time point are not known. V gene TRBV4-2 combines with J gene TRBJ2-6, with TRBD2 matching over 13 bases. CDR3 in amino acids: CASSPWGTSGNSGANVLTF. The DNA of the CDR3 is TGTGCCAGCAGCCCCTGGGGGACTAGCGGGAACTCTGGGGCCAACGTCCTGACTTTC.